The 3 T cell receptor beta chains below all came from one sample that was sequenced in a study of early T cells in non-severe SARS-CoV-2 infection (dated by TCRdb to the early 2020s). The library was obtained by 5' RACE. TCRdb lists the instrument as NextSeq 500. TCRdb trimmed the raw reads at Q25, called clones with MiXCR and kept productive beta chains. Rows matching on CDR3 protein sequence are summarized as one entry with the most common DNA and genes. This sample lists tens of thousands of distinct CDR3 sequences; about 13% were detected once. The ten largest clones capture about 1.1% of the sample. Sequenced sample: whole blood. The source of these receptors is an adult who was a healthcare worker with PCR-confirmed SARS-CoV-2 infection or an uninfected control (not recorded which).

The table lists this clonotype with many counts. The chain employs TRBV2 and TRBJ2-1; TRBD2 aligns across 11 bases. Germline assignment: CDR1 SNHLY and CDR2 FYNNEI. V lost 10 bases to trimming and J lost 5 bases; unmatched junction nucleotides: 19. The CDR3 has 18 residues. CDR3 protein: CAIIGTPRTSGLDNEQFF. In nucleotides, the CDR3 is TGTGCCATTATCGGCACCCCGAGGACTAGCGGGTTGGACAATGAGCAGTTCTTC.

This chain uses TRBV20-1 with TRBJ1-3; 7 bases are a match to TRBD1. The CDR3 is made up of 12 amino acids. J was trimmed by 2 bases and V by 5 bases; bases with no gene match: 0. The V gene's germline CDR1 is DFQATT and CDR2 SNEGSKA (reference sequence). The chain's CDR3 is CSAGQAGNTIYF. DNA of the CDR3: TGCAGTGCTGGACAGGCTGGAAACACCATATATTTT.

This sequence joins TRBV29-1 and TRBJ2-7; D ambiguous. The V gene's germline CDR1 is SQVTM and CDR2 ANQGSEA. The length of the CDR3 is 11 residues. Trimming took off 5 bases at V and 5 bases at J, with 10 bases between the two ends. In DNA, the CDR3 is TGCAGCGTTCACGACGGAAACGAGCAGTACTTC. Encoded protein: CSVHDGNEQYF.